This entry describes one T cell receptor beta chain. Its antigen remains unknown. This record comes from a study of post-analysis software for immune sequencing data. Study observations and caveats: Normalized Chao1 diversity was significantly lower in multiple sclerosis patients than in controls. Among 5 or 6 TRBV segments more frequent in patients than controls were TRBV5-6, TRBV5-1 and TRBV20-1.

The germline V gene has CDR1 SEHNR and CDR2 FQNEAQ (reference sequence). The CDR3 spans 16 residues. J lost 0 bases, V lost 6 bases, and 10 bases had no gene match. The TCR beta cDNA libraries contained unique molecular identifiers. Roughly 450,000 cDNA molecules were recovered from an input of 1 to 10 million T cells. In TCRdb, the PCR reads were re-called with MiXCR into one record per CDR3 protein. The sample records fewer than 700,000 distinct CDR3 sequences, 44% being singletons. This sequence was found in a girl aged 10 to 17 with multiple sclerosis. The gene calls are TRBV7-9 and TRBJ1-2; 7 nucleotides line up with TRBD1. Sequencing input: blood. The DNA for the CDR3 is TGTGCCAGCAGTTCCGGGACAGTGGTGGCTAACTATGGCTACACCTTC. Translation gives CASSSGTVVANYGYTF.